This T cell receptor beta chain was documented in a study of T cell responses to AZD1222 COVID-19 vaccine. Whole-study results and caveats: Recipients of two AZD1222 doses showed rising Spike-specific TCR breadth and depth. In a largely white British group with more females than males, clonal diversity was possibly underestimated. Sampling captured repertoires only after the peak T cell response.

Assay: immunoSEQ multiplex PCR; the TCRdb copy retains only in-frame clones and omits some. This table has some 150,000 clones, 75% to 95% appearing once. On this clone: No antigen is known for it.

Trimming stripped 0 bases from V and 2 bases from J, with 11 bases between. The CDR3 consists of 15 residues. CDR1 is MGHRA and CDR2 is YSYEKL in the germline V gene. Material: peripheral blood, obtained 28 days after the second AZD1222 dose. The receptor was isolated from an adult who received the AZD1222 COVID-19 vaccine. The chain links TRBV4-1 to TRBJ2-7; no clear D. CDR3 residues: CASSQEAASPYEQYF. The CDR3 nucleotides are TGCGCCAGCAGCCAAGAGGCGGCCAGCCCCTACGAGCAGTACTTC.